Detailed here is one T cell receptor (beta chain). Its antigen is undetermined. Germline V lookup: CDR1 SGDLS, CDR2 YYNGEE. The CDR3 consists of 13 residues. Trimming removed 4 bases at V and 6 bases at J, with 13 bases between. Each CDR3 protein gets one entry after TCRdb re-called the reads with MiXCR. This sample yields roughly 300,000 distinct CDR3 sequences, of which around 9.5% are seen a single time; approximately 4.5% belongs to the top ten. The record originates from a study of T cell repertoires in cytomegalovirus infection. Study-wide background: An indication of both CMV infection and matching HLA type came from public TCR beta signatures. General study points: What dominated the ex vivo response were HLA-C-restricted CMV-specific TCR beta clonotypes. Using cumulative public TCR beta family frequency, the authors identified those who carried CMV together with the relevant HLA.

The chain links TRBV9 to TRBJ1-1; no clear D gene. Sequencing was done on a sample of PBMCs. The source of this sequence is a human donor in good health (CMV status not recorded). Some clones in this sample may be carry-over from other donors' samples. This chain's CDR3 is CASSTGVGAEAFF. DNA for the CDR3: TGTGCCAGCAGCACCGGTGTGGGCGCTGAAGCTTTCTTT.